Below, one TCR beta chain is given with its context. Its antigen is undetermined. The data were obtained in a study of cytomegalovirus exposure and HLA in healthy donors. Looking at the study overall: About 80 million unique TCRs from HLA-typed donors were held in an early data release. Broader study findings: Presence/absence analyses supposed approximately even sequencing depth among donors. Later analysis identified about 17,000 TCR beta sequences associated with HLA alleles, using a false discovery rate threshold of 0.05.

CDR1 and CDR2 (germline): SGHRS, YFSETQ. The CDR3 contains 16 residues. V shed 0 bases and J shed 0 bases, with 10 bases lying between them. With 60 Vbeta and 13 Jbeta primers, the PCR was carried out. The protocol was immunoSEQ multiplex PCR, while the TCRdb copy is restricted to in-frame clones and leaves out a portion. This table holds about 98,000 clones, roughly 76% found once. The clonotype originates from a man aged 50-59 years in good health and CMV-seronegative. Sequences were obtained from PBMCs. The genes are TRBV5-1 and TRBJ2-1, with unresolved D. The CDR3 coding sequence is TGCGCCAGCAGCTTGGGGCTGCAAAGCTCCTACAATGAGCAGTTCTTC. Residues: CASSLGLQSSYNEQFF.